The rows below give T cell receptor beta chains drawn from one sample of a study of T cells and Merkel cell carcinoma outcomes. Clones were read by immunoSEQ multiplex PCR, and TCRdb kept only the in-frame ones, dropping some. The table shows roughly 14,000 clones, with around 86% occurring only once. Material for sequencing was tumor tissue from Merkel cell carcinoma. The receptors stem from a human donor with Merkel cell carcinoma. CDR3s include the opening cysteine and the closing phenylalanine or tryptophan. A D gene is named only where the DNA matches it firmly. Where a row states a size, it is once, few, many or the class of an expanded clone; other rows omit it.

v_call,d_call,j_call,clone_size,cdr3_aa,cdr3_nt
TRBV4-2,TRBD2,TRBJ2-4,NA,CASSILGLAGGQAKNIQYF,TGTGCCAGCAGCATTTTGGGACTAGCGGGGGGGCAGGCCAAAAACATTCAGTACTTC
TRBV7-9,TRBD1,TRBJ1-2,NA,CASSWETGNYGYTF,TGTGCCAGCAGCTGGGAGACAGGGAACTATGGCTACACCTTC
TRBV5-1,NA,TRBJ1-1,NA,CASSYRTANTEAFF,TGCGCCAGCAGCTACCGGACAGCGAACACTGAAGCTTTCTTT
TRBV27,NA,TRBJ1-2,NA,CASSERGRGGYTF,TGTGCCAGCAGTGAGAGGGGGAGGGGAGGCTACACCTTC
TRBV7-7,TRBD1,TRBJ2-1,NA,CASSPQTGVGNEQFF,TGTGCTAGCAGCCCGCAAACAGGGGTCGGGAATGAGCAGTTCTTC
TRBV7-8,NA,TRBJ1-2,once,CASSLDRAGGYTF,TGTGCCAGCAGCTTAGACAGGGCTGGTGGCTACACCTTC
TRBV7-9,NA,TRBJ1-5,NA,CASGDGNQPQHF,TGTGCCAGCGGGGACGGCAATCAGCCCCAGCATTTT
TRBV7-3,TRBD1,TRBJ2-3,NA,CASSRDRHTDTQYF,TGTGCCAGCAGCCGGGACAGGCACACAGATACGCAGTATTTT
TRBV11-2,NA,TRBJ2-1,few,CASSLWGESQYNEQFF,TGTGCCAGCAGCTTATGGGGGGAGAGCCAGTATAATGAGCAGTTCTTC
TRBV5-6,NA,TRBJ2-7,NA,CASSLVWQLQGEQYF,TGTGCCAGCAGCTTGGTCTGGCAGCTCCAGGGCGAGCAGTACTTC
TRBV18,NA,TRBJ2-2,NA,CASSPPGRLNTGELFF,TGTGCCAGCTCACCACCGGGCAGGCTGAACACCGGGGAGCTGTTTTTT
TRBV28,TRBD2,TRBJ2-5,NA,CASTAWGLAGVGETQYF,TGTGCCAGCACTGCTTGGGGACTAGCGGGAGTTGGAGAGACCCAGTACTTC
TRBV18,NA,TRBJ1-5,NA,CASSPRRGNQPQHF,TGTGCCAGCTCACCACGAAGGGGTAATCAGCCCCAGCATTTT
TRBV5-1,TRBD1,TRBJ2-7,NA,CASSLATGGFYEQYF,TGCGCCAGCAGCTTAGCCACAGGGGGATTCTACGAGCAGTACTTC
TRBV27,NA,TRBJ2-2,once,CASSPDPGQLTGELFF,TGTGCCAGCAGTCCCGACCCGGGACAATTAACCGGGGAGCTGTTTTTT
TRBV30,NA,TRBJ2-7,NA,CAWSPRTYEQYF,TGTGCCTGGAGTCCCAGGACCTACGAGCAGTACTTC
TRBV7-2,TRBD2,TRBJ2-3,NA,CASTLAGRQIEDTQYF,TGTGCCAGCACCTTAGCCGGGAGGCAAATCGAGGATACGCAGTATTTT
TRBV18,NA,TRBJ1-4,NA,CASCTGAAGNEKLFF,TGTGCCAGCTGCACCGGAGCCGCGGGGAATGAAAAACTGTTTTTT
TRBV12-5,TRBD1,TRBJ1-3,NA,CASGTPGGSGNTIYF,TGTGCTAGTGGCACCCCAGGGGGATCTGGAAACACCATATATTTT
TRBV29-1,NA,TRBJ1-2,few,CSVARQAYGYTF,TGCAGCGTTGCCAGACAGGCCTATGGCTACACCTTC
TRBV5-6,TRBD1,TRBJ1-3,NA,CASSSRGTFGNTIYF,TGTGCCAGCAGCTCCAGGGGGACCTTTGGAAACACCATATATTTT
TRBV10-3,NA,TRBJ2-3,NA,CAISESERDTQYF,TGTGCCATCAGTGAGTCTGAGAGGGATACGCAGTATTTT
TRBV2,NA,TRBJ2-7,NA,CASSVQGNEQYF,TGTGCCAGCAGCGTACAGGGAAACGAGCAGTACTTC
TRBV7-9,NA,TRBJ1-4,NA,CASSINYEKLFF,TGTGCCAGCAGCATCAATTATGAAAAACTGTTTTTT
TRBV5-6,NA,TRBJ2-7,NA,CASSLVGGHYKQYF,TGTGCCAGCAGCTTGGTAGGCGGTCATTACAAGCAGTACTTC
TRBV29-1,NA,TRBJ2-7,NA,CSVREKSYEQYF,TGCAGCGTTCGGGAGAAATCCTACGAGCAGTACTTC
TRBV7-2,NA,TRBJ1-1,NA,CASSFWVNTEAFF,TGTGCCAGCAGCTTCTGGGTGAACACTGAAGCTTTCTTT
TRBV10-3,NA,TRBJ2-6,NA,CAISGGTGANVLTF,TGTGCCATCAGTGGGGGGACTGGGGCCAACGTCCTGACTTTC
TRBV5-1,NA,TRBJ1-1,NA,CASSLGGVNTEAFF,TGCGCCAGCAGCTTGGGGGGGGTGAACACTGAAGCTTTCTTT
TRBV25-1,TRBD1,TRBJ2-3,NA,CASSADRGHTDTQYF,TGTGCCAGCAGTGCAGACAGGGGCCACACAGATACGCAGTATTTT
TRBV7-8,NA,TRBJ1-1,NA,CATRPQGTNTEAFF,TGTGCCACCCGACCACAGGGTACGAACACTGAAGCTTTCTTT
TRBV7-9,NA,TRBJ1-1,NA,CASSFAGQGPNTEAFF,TGTGCCAGCAGCTTCGCTGGACAAGGACCGAACACTGAAGCTTTCTTT
TRBV15,NA,TRBJ1-2,NA,CATSREVGGYGYTF,TGTGCCACCAGCAGGGAGGTGGGGGGTTATGGCTATACCTTC
TRBV5-4,TRBD1,TRBJ1-2,NA,CASSLSGTGKYGYTF,TGTGCCAGCAGCTTATCCGGGACAGGCAAATATGGCTACACCTTC
TRBV6-5,NA,TRBJ1-1,NA,CASSRMGGTEAFF,TGTGCCAGCAGTCGTATGGGTGGAACTGAAGCTTTCTTT
TRBV13,TRBD1,TRBJ1-4,few,CASSLDRGLGEKLFF,TGTGCCAGCAGCCTCGACAGGGGATTAGGTGAAAAACTGTTTTTT
TRBV18,TRBD2,TRBJ2-5,NA,CASSPTGLAGAARQETQYF,TGTGCCAGCTCACCAACCGGACTAGCGGGAGCAGCCAGACAAGAGACCCAGTACTTC
TRBV4-1,NA,TRBJ2-3,NA,CASSQGPDRRGVDTQYF,TGCGCCAGCAGCCAAGGTCCGGACCGAAGAGGTGTAGATACGCAGTATTTT
TRBV29-1,NA,TRBJ1-1,few,CSVVTRTPDAEAFF,TGCAGCGTTGTTACAAGGACCCCGGATGCTGAAGCTTTCTTT
TRBV4-1,NA,TRBJ2-3,NA,CASSPYGYPADTQYF,TGCGCCAGCAGCCCCTACGGGTACCCGGCAGATACGCAGTATTTT
TRBV7-9,NA,TRBJ1-3,NA,CASSLRTKVNSGNTIYF,TGTGCCAGCAGCTTAAGGACAAAGGTAAACTCTGGAAACACCATATATTTT
TRBV30,TRBD1,TRBJ1-5,once,CACKDRDNQPQHF,TGTGCCTGCAAGGACAGGGACAATCAGCCCCAGCATTTT
TRBV27,NA,TRBJ1-1,NA,CASSWGTGLNTEAFF,TGTGCCAGCAGTTGGGGAACAGGGTTGAACACTGAAGCTTTTTTT
TRBV19,NA,TRBJ1-2,NA,CASLTDRNGYTF,TGTGCCTCTTTAACGGACCGAAATGGCTACACCTTC
TRBV10-3,TRBD1,TRBJ1-3,NA,CAIRQWRVTGDSGNTIYF,TGTGCCATCCGTCAATGGCGAGTAACAGGGGATTCTGGAAACACCATATATTTT